One sample yielded the 6 T cell receptor beta chains listed below, sequenced in a study of T-cell memory formation after mild COVID-19. TCRdb re-derived calls from the 5' RACE reads in MiXCR, one entry per CDR3 protein. The profile covers around 300,000 distinct CDR3 sequences, with roughly an eighth appearing a single time and roughly 23% taken by the ten largest. Specimen: PBMCs or a T cell subset sorted from them (not recorded which). The receptors shown here come from a man between 18 and 35 years old who had mild COVID-19 (a few samples of this study predate the infection). Cell type and time point are not known.

The chain joins TRBV5-4 to TRBJ2-2; D tentatively fits TRBD1 or TRBD2 (7 bases each). CDR1 and CDR2 (germline): SGHNT, YYREEE (reference sequence). The CDR3 length is 13 residues. Trimming left V 4 bases short and J 6 bases short, with 10 bases between. CDR3 coding DNA: TGTGCCAGCAGCCCAGGGGGGGCCGGGGAGCTGTTTTTT. This encodes CASSPGGAGELFF.

There are a few counts of this clonotype. The CDR3 loop is CASSQEGSRDAYEQYF. CDR3 DNA: TGTGCCAGCAGCCAAGAAGGGAGCAGGGACGCCTACGAGCAGTACTTC. The chain links TRBV4-2 to TRBJ2-7, with D perhaps being TRBD1 or TRBD2 (5 bases each). Between the trimmed V and J ends, which lost 0 bases and 2 bases, there was a span of 14 bases. This CDR3 has 16 amino acids. Germline V gene lookup returns CDR1 LGHNA and CDR2 YNFKEQ.

This clonotype was picked up a small number of times. This chain joins TRBV4-2 and TRBJ2-4; no reliable D call. Trimming cost V 4 bases and J 6 bases, with 7 bases left between them. CDR3 size: 12 residues. CDR1 and CDR2 from the germline V gene are LGHNA and YNFKEQ. As DNA, the CDR3 is TGTGCCAGCAGCCGGGTCAGAAACATTCAGTACTTC. Protein: CASSRVRNIQYF.

The V gene is TRBV11-2, the J gene TRBJ2-7; D uncertain. This CDR3 region has 13 residues. The ends were cut back, 2 bases at V and 0 bases at J, with 5 bases in the middle. The germline V gene has CDR1 SGHAT and CDR2 FQNNGV. The CDR3: CASSLMSSYEQYV. Written as DNA, the CDR3 is TGTGCCAGCAGCTTAATGAGCTCCTACGAGCAGTACGTC.

V is TRBV7-2 and J is TRBJ2-7; D tentatively fits TRBD1 or TRBD2 (6 bases each). The CDR3 extends over 14 amino acids. CDR1 and CDR2 (germline): SGHTA, FQGNSA. Trimming took 7 bases from V and 0 from J, leaving 13 bases between them. CDR3 loop: CASTPGAYSYEQYV. The CDR3 DNA is TGTGCCAGCACCCCGGGGGCTTACTCCTACGAGCAGTACGTC.

This clonotype was counted at least ten times. V gene TRBV7-2 combines with J gene TRBJ1-1; maybe TRBD1 (6 bases). Trimming left V 8 bases short and J 3 bases short, with 16 bases between. Germline V gene lookup returns CDR1 SGHTA and CDR2 FQGNSA. The CDR3 sequence is 14 residues long. CDR3 in amino acids: CASRIITGYTEAFF. In nucleotides, the CDR3 is TGTGCCAGCCGCATAATTACAGGGTACACTGAAGCTTTCTTT.